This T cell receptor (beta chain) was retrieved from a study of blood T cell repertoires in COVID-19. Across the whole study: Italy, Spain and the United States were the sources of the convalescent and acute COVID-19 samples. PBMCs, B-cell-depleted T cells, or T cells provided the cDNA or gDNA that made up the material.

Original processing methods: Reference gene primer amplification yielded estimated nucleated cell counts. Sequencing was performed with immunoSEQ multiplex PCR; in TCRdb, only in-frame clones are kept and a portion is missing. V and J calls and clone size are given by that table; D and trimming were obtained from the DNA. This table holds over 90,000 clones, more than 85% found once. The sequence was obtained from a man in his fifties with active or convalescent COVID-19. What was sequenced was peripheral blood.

The CDR3 region is CASSPHSGQNEKLFF. CDR3 DNA: TGTGCCAGCAGTCCGCACAGCGGACAGAATGAAAAACTGTTTTTT. The chain links TRBV28 to TRBJ1-4; the D gene is possibly TRBD1 (6 bases). The germline V gene encodes CDR1 MDHEN and CDR2 SYDVKM. The germline V and J ends were trimmed by 5 bases and 5 bases, with 15 bases remaining between them. The CDR3 is 15 residues long.